Shown below are 5 T cell receptor beta chains from a single sample sequenced in a study of T cell clonality in common variable immunodeficiency. The table came from immunoSEQ multiplex PCR; TCRdb's copy has only in-frame clones and leaves some out. The table lists tens of thousands of clones, no singletons, with 0.8% in the top ten. Sequencing was carried out using peripheral blood mononuclear cells. The receptors here all came from a person between 18 and 75 years old in good health.

The table lists this clone with many counts. The CDR3 end lies 3 residues beyond the end of the read and is filled in from the germline J gene. This chain joins TRBV7-2 and TRBJ2-3; 7 bases agree with TRBD2. The CDR3 extends over 14 amino acids. Germline V gives CDR1 SGHTA, CDR2 FQGNSA. Trimming cost V 5 bases and J 2 bases; bases outside gene matches: 4. The CDR3 region is CASSHGTTTDTQYF. CDR3 bases read: TGTGCCAGCAGCCACGGGACTACCACAGATACG.

This clone was recorded many times. The read comes to an end 3 residues before the CDR3 does, leaving the germline J gene to fill in the end. The rearrangement links TRBV10-3 to TRBJ1-2; maybe TRBD1 (5 bases). Germline loops: CDR1 ENHRY, CDR2 SYGVKD. The CDR3 totals 14 residues. Trimming cost V 4 bases and J 5 bases, with 14 bases left between them. The part of the CDR3 DNA that was read is TGTGCCATCAGTGCCGACGGAGGGGTGTATGGC. Its translation is CAISADGGVYG. The CDR3 in full is CAISADGGVYGYTF.

There are many counts of this clone. The read is 3 residues too short to cover the CDR3 end, so that end is filled in from the germline J gene. The chain is built from TRBV20-1 and TRBJ1-2; TRBD1 aligns across 11 bases. The CDR3 extends over 15 amino acids. V lost 6 bases and J lost 2; bases outside the gene matches: 8. Germline V gene lookup returns CDR1 DFQATT and CDR2 SNEGSKA (reference sequence). The sequenced part of the CDR3 DNA is TGCAGTGCCAAGCTTGGGACAGGGGGGAACTATGGC. This sequence encodes CSAKLGTGGNYG. The full CDR3 sequence reads CSAKLGTGGNYGYTF.

This clone has at least ten counts. The read ends 3 residues early relative to the CDR3; the germline J gene fills the gap. The chain links TRBV30 to TRBJ2-3, with a weak D call TRBD1 (5 bases). V was cut by 1 base and J by 4 bases, with 9 bases left in between. This CDR3 contains 13 residues. Germline V gene lookup returns CDR1 GTSNPN and CDR2 SVGIG (reference sequence). The DNA read from the CDR3 is TGTGCCTGGAGTGGGCAGGGCCCAGATACG. Its translation: CAWSGQGPDT. The whole CDR3 sequence is CAWSGQGPDTQYF. Together with reference TRBV30 and TRBJ2-3, the CDR3 gives the full variable domain: SQTIHQWPATLVQPVGSPLSLECTVEGTSNPNLYWYRQAAGRGLQLLFYSVGIGQISSEVPQNLSASRPQDRQFILSSKKLLLSDSGFYLCAWSGQGPDTQYFGPGTRLTVL.

This clone was detected many times. The read falls 3 residues short of the CDR3 end, and the missing part is taken from the germline J gene. This chain connects TRBV20-1 to TRBJ1-1; 9 positions agree with TRBD1. Per the germline V gene, CDR1 is DFQATT and CDR2 is SNEGSKA (reference sequence). The trim removed 5 bases at V and 0 bases at J, leaving 1 base unmatched. This CDR3 has 13 amino acids. CDR3 DNA (partial): TGCAGTGCTTGGACAGGGGTGAACACTGAA. As protein: CSAWTGVNTE. From start to end, the CDR3 is CSAWTGVNTEAFF.